The sample holds many counts of the clone carrying this T cell receptor (beta chain). Its antigen is undetermined. TCRdb ran MiXCR on the PCR reads and lists one entry per CDR3 protein. The data show about 100,000 distinct CDR3 sequences, with roughly a fifth seen just once and approximately 1% held by the top ten. The sample originates from a study of molecular identifiers for immune sequencing clone quantification. General study findings and limits: Among around 1 million naive cells, spiked Jurkat TCR RNA from a single cell was reportedly detectable.

Sequencing was performed on naive CD8+ T cells from blood, with Jurkat cell RNA spiked in. Subset of the sample: FACS-sorted CD8+CD4-CCR7+CD45RA+ naive T cells. The TCR was taken from a human donor in good health. Some libraries in this study had Jurkat cell RNA spiked in.

CDR3 sequence: CASSGTQTGSPLHF. The CDR3 DNA follows: TGCGCCAGCAGCGGTACGCAAACAGGTTCACCCCTCCACTTT. The V and J genes are TRBV4-3 and TRBJ1-6; a weak D match, TRBD1 (5 bases). The length of the CDR3 is 14 residues. Germline loops: CDR1 LGHNA, CDR2 YSLEER. V gave up 5 bases and J gave up 9 bases, with 14 bases separating them.